The following is a TCR beta chain sequence with its context. Cells designated naive CD8 were CD45RO-negative and were positively selected for CCR7, with terminally differentiated effector memory CD45RA+ cells excluded. The protocol was immunoSEQ multiplex PCR, while the TCRdb copy is restricted to in-frame clones and leaves out a portion. This table has about 2 million clones, 85% to 95% appearing once. There are 14 residues in the CDR3. Germline V lookup: CDR1 LNHDA, CDR2 SQIVND (reference sequence). The V end lost 5 bases, the J end lost 3 bases, and 14 bases lay between the germline ends. The source of the sample is a study of shared clonotypes between healthy human individuals.

Sequences were obtained from naive CD8+ T cells sorted from blood. This rearrangement joins TRBV19 to TRBJ2-7, with D unresolved. This TCR derives from a man aged 18 to 30 in good health. The CDR3 protein is CASSENFRNYEQYF. Here the CDR3 DNA reads TGTGCCAGTAGTGAGAACTTCCGGAACTACGAGCAGTACTTC.